This T cell receptor beta chain came from a study of blood T cell repertoires in COVID-19. Here immunoSEQ multiplex PCR was the method, and the copy in TCRdb shows in-frame clones only, minus some. The table has under 200,000 clones, roughly 85% seen once. The TCR originated in a woman aged 70-85 years in a cohort exposed to, infected with or recovered from COVID-19 (not recorded which). The sample taken for sequencing was PBMCs or T cells enriched from blood (not recorded which).

CDR3: CASSTTRYSTDTQYF. The DNA of the CDR3 is TGTGCCAGTAGTACCACTCGATATAGCACAGATACGCAGTATTTT. The chain is built from TRBV19 and TRBJ2-3, with D uncertain. V lost 4 bases to trimming and J lost 0 bases, with 11 bases between them. CDR1 LNHDA and CDR2 SQIVND come from the germline V gene (reference sequence). The CDR3 length is 15 residues.